A selection of T cell receptor beta chains follows, all from one sample in a study of blood T cell repertoires in COVID-19. Only in-frame clones appear in the TCRdb table, and some are missing; sequencing was by immunoSEQ multiplex PCR. Counted here are under 250,000 clones, around 80% occurring once; the ten biggest clones make up 5% to 6.5%. Source material: peripheral blood. The source of these receptors is a woman aged 55 to 70 who had recovered from COVID-19. The CDR3 runs from the conserved cysteine through the conserved F or W. A D gene is named only where the DNA matches it firmly. Some rows mark clone size as missing; the rest say once, few, many or name a class of expanded clone.

v_gene,j_gene,d_gene,abundance,CDR3nt,CDR3aa
TRBV10-2,TRBJ2-3,-,once,TGCGCCAGCAGTAATATGGCCGGGGTCAGGGATACGCAGTATTTT,CASSNMAGVRDTQYF
TRBV24-1,TRBJ2-1,TRBD1,-,TGTGCCACCAGTGATCGCAGCCTCCGGGACAGGGGGCCCTACAATGAGCAGTTCTTC,CATSDRSLRDRGPYNEQFF
TRBV4-3,TRBJ2-2,TRBD2,-,TGCGCCAGCAGCCAACAAGCGGGGCAGAACACCGGGGAGCTGTTTTTT,CASSQQAGQNTGELFF
TRBV5-4,TRBJ2-5,-,once,TGTGCCAGCAGCAATTATCAGGGCTTGGAGACCCAGTACTTC,CASSNYQGLETQYF
TRBV27,TRBJ1-5,-,-,TGTGCCAGCAGCTTGACGGGCCGGGGTCAGCCCCAGCATTTT,CASSLTGRGQPQHF
TRBV2,TRBJ1-2,-,-,TGTGCCAGCAGTGATTCAGTCTTTCCAGGGGGCTACACCTTC,CASSDSVFPGGYTF
TRBV10-3,TRBJ1-5,TRBD1,-,TGTGCCATTCAGGGGGACGATAGCAATCAGCCCCAGCATTTT,CAIQGDDSNQPQHF
TRBV3-1/TRBV3-2,TRBJ1-1,-,-,TGTGCCAGCAGCCAAGATCGGATCCGACAAAATCGGAACACTGAAGCTTTCTTT,CASSQDRIRQNRNTEAFF
TRBV2,TRBJ1-5,-,-,TGTGCCAGCACGGAGGAACTCAATCAGCCCCAGCATTTT,CASTEELNQPQHF
TRBV20-1,TRBJ2-7,TRBD1,-,TGCAGTGCTAGTTCCCTTTTTGAGGGGGCGCGGGAGCAGTACTTC,CSASSLFEGAREQYF
TRBV28,TRBJ2-2,-,-,TGTGCCAGCAAAACGGTTTTGGGGGAGCTGTTTTTT,CASKTVLGELFF
TRBV5-1,TRBJ2-7,TRBD2,few,TGCGCCAGCAGCGTTAGCGGGGGGAGCTCCTACGAGCAGTACTTC,CASSVSGGSSYEQYF
TRBV5-1,TRBJ1-4,-,-,TGCGCCAGCAGCCTCCAGGGAGGACGCGAAAAACTGTTTTTT,CASSLQGGREKLFF
TRBV30,TRBJ2-3,TRBD2,-,TGTGCCTGGAGTCTCGGGACTAGCTCGTCCACAGATACGCAGTATTTT,CAWSLGTSSSTDTQYF
TRBV12-3/TRBV12-4,TRBJ2-5,-,-,TGTGCCAGCAGTTTTCGTAACCAAGAGACCCAGTACTTC,CASSFRNQETQYF
TRBV28,TRBJ2-3,-,-,TGTGCCAGCAGTTCCCCCCCGCGGGGCGTGGATACGCAGTATTTT,CASSSPPRGVDTQYF
TRBV6-4,TRBJ2-3,TRBD1,-,TGTGCCAGCTTTAGGGACAGGGGAGGCGCAGATACGCAGTATTTT,CASFRDRGGADTQYF
TRBV10-3,TRBJ1-1,-,-,TGTGCCATCAGTGAGTCGCACAGGCTGAACACTGAAGCTTTCTTT,CAISESHRLNTEAFF
TRBV10-2,TRBJ2-7,TRBD1,-,TGCGCCAGCAGTGAGACGGGCAGGGGGCTACAGTACGAGCAGTACTTC,CASSETGRGLQYEQYF
TRBV2,TRBJ2-5,-,-,TGTGCCAGTGGACCGGGACTCCAAGAGACCCAGTACTTC,CASGPGLQETQYF
TRBV6-1,TRBJ2-7,TRBD1,-,TGTGCCAGCAGTGACGGACAGGGGAGGGGGGAGCAGTACTTC,CASSDGQGRGEQYF
TRBV5-5,TRBJ2-5,-,-,TGTGCCAGCAGCATATACCAAGAGACCCAGTACTTC,CASSIYQETQYF
TRBV27,TRBJ1-1,-,-,TGTGCCAGCAGTCCAGGGGCGGAGAACACTGAAGCTTTCTTT,CASSPGAENTEAFF
TRBV5-6,TRBJ2-7,-,few,TGTGCCAGCAGCTTCCGCCCTAGCTCCTACGAGCAGTACTTC,CASSFRPSSYEQYF
TRBV7-8,TRBJ2-3,-,once,TGTGCCAGCAGCTTGGAGGGGCGGGGAGATACGCAGTATTTT,CASSLEGRGDTQYF
TRBV9,TRBJ2-1,-,-,TGTGCCAGCAGCACCAGCTCCTACAATGAGCAGTTCTTC,CASSTSSYNEQFF
TRBV3-1/TRBV3-2,TRBJ2-5,TRBD1,-,TGTGCCAGCAGCCACGGACAGGCCGGGGACCAGTACTTC,CASSHGQAGDQYF
TRBV6-5,TRBJ2-3,-,once,TGTGCCAGCAGGGTTAGCGGCACAGATACGCAGTATTTT,CASRVSGTDTQYF
TRBV6-5,TRBJ1-6,-,-,TGTGCCAGCAGGGGGGGGACCGATTCACCCCTCCACTTT,CASRGGTDSPLHF
TRBV2,TRBJ2-3,-,-,TGTGCCAGCAGTGAAAGGAGGGGTGGGTTGGCAGATACGCAGTATTTT,CASSERRGGLADTQYF
TRBV10-2,TRBJ2-7,TRBD1,-,TGCGCCAGCACCGGACAGGGCTCCTACGAGCAGTACTTC,CASTGQGSYEQYF
TRBV9,TRBJ2-5,-,-,TGTGCCAGCAGCGCGGGAAGGGAGACCCAGTACTTC,CASSAGRETQYF
TRBV30,TRBJ1-3,-,-,TGTGCCTGGATAGCGGCTGGAAACACCATATATTTT,CAWIAAGNTIYF
TRBV6-5,TRBJ1-2,-,-,TGTGCCAGCAGTTTAATCCACAGGGATCGGGCGGGCTACACCTTC,CASSLIHRDRAGYTF
TRBV9,TRBJ2-7,TRBD1,-,TGTGCCAGCAGCACAGGACAGGGCGCTTACGAGCAGTACTTC,CASSTGQGAYEQYF
TRBV6-5,TRBJ2-7,TRBD1,-,TGTGCCAGCAGATCCGGACAGGGCGAGCAGTACTTC,CASRSGQGEQYF
TRBV6-5,TRBJ2-1,TRBD2,few,TGTGCCAGCATTCGAAGCGGGGGGGCTAGGGAGCAGTTCTTC,CASIRSGGAREQFF
TRBV4-1,TRBJ2-5,-,-,TGCGCCAGCAGCCAAGGGGGTCAGGGAGGTAGAGAGACCCAGTACTTC,CASSQGGQGGRETQYF
TRBV5-1,TRBJ2-2,TRBD1,-,TGCGCCAGCAGGTCCCTCGGGACAGGGGGCGGGGAGCTGTTTTTT,CASRSLGTGGGELFF
TRBV9,TRBJ2-2,TRBD1,-,TGTGCCAGCAGCGCGCCGACAGGGTTGAACACCGGGGAGCTGTTTTTT,CASSAPTGLNTGELFF
TRBV5-6,TRBJ2-3,TRBD2,-,TGTGCCAGCAGCTCCATAGGGGGCGGGAGGGAAGATACGCAGTATTTT,CASSSIGGGREDTQYF
TRBV10-3,TRBJ1-1,-,once,TGTGCCATCAGCGGGGGGCCGGCGGCTTTCTTT,CAISGGPAAFF
TRBV10-3,TRBJ1-2,-,few,TGTGCCATCAGTGTGCACTCCTATGGCTACACCTTC,CAISVHSYGYTF
TRBV4-3,TRBJ2-3,-,-,TGCGCCAGCAGCCAAGAAGGCGGGCAGCATCATACGCAGTATTTT,CASSQEGGQHHTQYF
TRBV4-2,TRBJ1-6,-,-,TGTGCCAGCAGCCAAGGCGGGGAACTTTATAATTCACCCCTCCACTTT,CASSQGGELYNSPLHF
TRBV4-1,TRBJ1-1,TRBD1,-,TGCGCCAGCAGCCACTACAGGGGGAACACTGAAGCTTTCTTT,CASSHYRGNTEAFF
TRBV5-1,TRBJ2-2,TRBD1,-,TGCGCCAGCAGCTTACGGCGGACAGGGGGCTATAGGAACACCGGGGAGCTGTTTTTT,CASSLRRTGGYRNTGELFF
TRBV7-3,TRBJ2-5,TRBD2,-,TGTGCCAGCAGCCCTTCCCTAGCGGGGGACAGCACATGGACCCAGTACTTC,CASSPSLAGDSTWTQYF
TRBV20-1,TRBJ2-2,-,-,TGCAGTGCTAGTCCTCATCAGGGGGGCACCGGGGAGCTGTTTTTT,CSASPHQGGTGELFF
TRBV7-6,TRBJ1-5,TRBD1,-,TGTGCCAGCAGCTTCGGGACAGCCAATCAGCCCCAGCATTTT,CASSFGTANQPQHF
TRBV19,TRBJ1-6,-,-,TGTGCCAGTGGCACCGGGTCCCCCCTCCACTTT,CASGTGSPLHF
TRBV7-3,TRBJ2-1,TRBD1,-,TGTGCCAGCAGCTTAAAGTTGGGACAGGGCTACAATGAGCAGTTCTTC,CASSLKLGQGYNEQFF
TRBV5-1,TRBJ1-1,-,-,TGCGCCAGCAGCCGGATCAGGGGAGACACTGAAGCTTTCTTT,CASSRIRGDTEAFF
TRBV20-1,TRBJ1-5,TRBD1,few,TGCAGTGCTAGTAAACAGGGGAATCAGCCCCAGCATTTT,CSASKQGNQPQHF
TRBV16,TRBJ1-2,-,-,TGTGCCAGCAGCCCGAACAGGGTCCTTCTCTATGGCTACACCTTC,CASSPNRVLLYGYTF
TRBV14,TRBJ2-1,TRBD2,once,TGTGCCAGCAGCCAAATCGGGGGGGCGAGGGATGAGCAGTTCTTC,CASSQIGGARDEQFF
TRBV4-1,TRBJ1-5,-,-,TGCGCCAGCAGCCAAGGAGTCGGTCAGCCCCAGCATTTT,CASSQGVGQPQHF
TRBV29-1,TRBJ2-3,-,-,TGCAGCGTTGAAGACGTCTCAGGGACACAGAGGGATACGCAGTATTTT,CSVEDVSGTQRDTQYF
TRBV7-9,TRBJ1-4,-,once,TGTGCCAGCAGCAGACAAGGGGCTAATGAAAAACTGTTTTTT,CASSRQGANEKLFF
TRBV7-2,TRBJ1-2,-,-,TGTGCCAGCAGCCTCCTGGGTGGCCAGGAAGCTGGCTACACCTTC,CASSLLGGQEAGYTF